The 5 T cell receptor beta chains below all came from one sample that was sequenced in a study of identical twins. TCRdb analysed the 5' RACE reads with MiXCR anew, one entry per CDR3 protein. The sample contains about 340,000 distinct CDR3 sequences, 12% of which appear only once. The same data also contributed to another study, on yellow fever vaccine responses in identical twins.

The material sequenced was CD8+ T cells sorted from blood. All receptors come from a young woman in good health.

V and J are TRBV21-1 and TRBJ2-1; TRBD2 reflects the table's D call only, with no check against the DNA. TRBV21-1 is listed as a pseudogene. This CDR3 contains 13 residues. The CDR3 DNA reads TGTGCCAGCATCCCTGGAGGGGACTATGAGCAGTTCTTC. Its protein is CASIPGGDYEQFF.

This clonotype was counted only a few times. This sequence joins TRBV12-3 or TRBV12-4 and TRBJ2-7, with 10 bases that match TRBD2. V was clipped by 3 bases and J by 4 bases; unmatched bases: 9. The CDR3 is 16 residues long. CDR3 sequence (DNA): TGTGCCAGCAGTTTGAACCCGACTAGCGGGTTGTACGAGCAGTACTTC. Its translation: CASSLNPTSGLYEQYF.

This clonotype showed up many times. The rearrangement links TRBV4-1 to TRBJ1-1, with unresolved D. CDR1 is MGHRA, CDR2 YSYEKL, per germline. Trimming left V 8 bases short and J 4 bases short, with 17 bases between. The CDR3 consists of 14 residues. The CDR3 nucleotides read TGCGCCAGCGGCGCGGACCCAGTCCTCACTGAAGCTTTCTTT. This translates into CASGADPVLTEAFF.

This clonotype was recorded a few times. The chain is built from TRBV28 and TRBJ2-3; 7 nucleotides align to TRBD2. The germline CDR1 and CDR2 sequences are MDHEN and SYDVKM. J was trimmed by 2 bases and V by 2 bases; bases with no gene match: 7. The CDR3 extends over 16 amino acids. The chain's CDR3 is CASSLRAGEVTDTQYF. CDR3 DNA: TGTGCCAGCAGTTTAAGGGCGGGAGAGGTCACAGATACGCAGTATTTT.

The CDR3 loop is CASSFLHRGFYEQYF. In DNA form, the CDR3 reads TGTGCCAGCAGTTTCCTCCACAGGGGATTCTACGAGCAGTACTTC. The chain uses TRBV27 and TRBJ2-7; 7 bases agree with TRBD1. Germline assignment: CDR1 MNHEY and CDR2 SMNVEV (reference sequence). The junction had 8 bases not matched to a gene; V was cut back by 3 bases and J by 3 bases. CDR3 size: 15 residues.